The clone carrying this T cell receptor beta chain came up a few times. Seattle enrolled patients during active infection and tracked them longitudinally. In the authors' workflow: By means of reference gene primer amplification, nucleated cell counts were estimated. Produced via immunoSEQ multiplex PCR; TCRdb's table is partial and in-frame only. D and trimming come from the DNA, and the V and J calls and clone size come from that table. The sample consists of 380,000 or so clones, roughly 90% of them appearing once. The data were taken from a study of blood T cell repertoires in COVID-19. About the study: T cells, B-cell-depleted T cells, or PBMCs provided the cDNA or gDNA that served as material.

The V end lost 5 bases, the J end lost 16 bases, and 17 bases lay between the germline ends. Germline lookup yields CDR1 KGHSH and CDR2 LQKENI. CDR3 size: 12 residues. Sequencing used peripheral blood. The TCR was taken from a woman aged 60-75 years with COVID-19, enrolled during active disease. The chain couples TRBV18 to TRBJ1-4; D gene ambiguous. CDR3 DNA sequence: TGTGCCAGCTCAAACCAGTATGGAGCCCAGTTTTTT. Protein sequence: CASSNQYGAQFF.